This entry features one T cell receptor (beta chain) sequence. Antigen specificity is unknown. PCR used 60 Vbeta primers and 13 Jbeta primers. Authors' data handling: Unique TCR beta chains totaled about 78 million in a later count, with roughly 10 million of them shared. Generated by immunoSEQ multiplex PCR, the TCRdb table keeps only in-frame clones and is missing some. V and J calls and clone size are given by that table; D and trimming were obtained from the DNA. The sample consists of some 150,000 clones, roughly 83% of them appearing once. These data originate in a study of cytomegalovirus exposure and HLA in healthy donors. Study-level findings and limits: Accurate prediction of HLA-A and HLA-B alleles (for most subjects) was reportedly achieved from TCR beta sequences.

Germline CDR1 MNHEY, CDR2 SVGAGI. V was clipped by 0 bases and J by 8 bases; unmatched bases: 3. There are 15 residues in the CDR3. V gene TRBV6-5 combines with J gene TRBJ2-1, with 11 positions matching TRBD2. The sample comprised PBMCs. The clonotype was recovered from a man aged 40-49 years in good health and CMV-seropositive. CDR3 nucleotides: TGTGCCAGCAGTTACTCTAGCGGGGGGGCACATGAGCAGTTCTTC. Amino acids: CASSYSSGGAHEQFF.